This TCR beta chain was obtained from a study of cytomegalovirus exposure and HLA in healthy donors. This CDR3 contains 14 residues. Trimming cost V 3 bases and J 0 bases, with 10 bases left between them. Germline V gene lookup returns CDR1 SGDLS and CDR2 YYNGEE. Each donor was nominally healthy when sampled (though unrecorded immune exposures were likely). Comments on this clone: Its antigen is still unknown.

Study-level findings and limits: V segments that were indistinguishable, TRBV6-2 and TRBV6-3 among them, were omitted from analysis. V- and J-gene trimming in TCR beta was tied to a missense DCLRE1C variant by an analysis performed later.

Primers: 60 Vbeta forward and 13 Jbeta reverse. The assay was immunoSEQ multiplex PCR, and TCRdb's table has in-frame clones only and misses some. The sample yields more than 150,000 clones, approximately 85% seen once. The specimen sequenced was PBMCs. This sequence joins TRBV9 and TRBJ2-7; tentatively, D is TRBD1 (5 bases). The source of this sequence is a woman younger than 30 in good health and CMV-seronegative. The CDR3 coding sequence is TGTGCCAGCAGCGGACCGGACAACTCCTACGAGCAGTACTTC. As protein: CASSGPDNSYEQYF.